The sequence of this TCR beta chain was determined in a study of OX40 agonist ivuxolimab in advanced cancers. V was pared by 2 bases and J by 1 base, with 9 bases between. Germline V CDR1 and CDR2: SGHTA, FQGNSA. The CDR3 is 14 amino acids. TCRdb's copy holds only in-frame clones and misses some; the assay was immunoSEQ multiplex PCR. The sample records around 62,000 clones, about 88% being singletons. The receptor was derived from an adult with an advanced solid tumor such as melanoma, head and neck, liver or kidney cancer. Material: CD4+ or CD8+ T cells sorted from blood, obtained in a trial of the OX40 agonist ivuxolimab. The chain uses TRBV7-2 and TRBJ2-7; D might be TRBD2 (6 bases). CDR3 in amino acids: CASSLNLASYEQYF. CDR3 bases: TGTGCCAGCAGCTTAAACCTAGCGTCCTACGAGCAGTACTTC.